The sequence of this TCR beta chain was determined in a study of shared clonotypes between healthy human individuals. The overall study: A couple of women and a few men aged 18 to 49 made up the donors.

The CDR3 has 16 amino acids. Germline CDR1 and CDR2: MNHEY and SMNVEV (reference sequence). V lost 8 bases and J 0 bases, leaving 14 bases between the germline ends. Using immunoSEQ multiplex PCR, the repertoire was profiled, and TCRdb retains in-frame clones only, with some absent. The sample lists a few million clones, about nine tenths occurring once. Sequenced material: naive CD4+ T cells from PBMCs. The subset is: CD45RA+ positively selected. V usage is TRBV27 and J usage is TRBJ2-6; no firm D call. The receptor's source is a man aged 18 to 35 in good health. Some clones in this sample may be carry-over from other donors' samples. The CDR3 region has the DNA TGTGCCAGCTCTTCCCCAAGGAGCTCTGGGGCCAACGTCCTGACTTTC. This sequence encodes CASSSPRSSGANVLTF.